The 25 T cell receptor beta chains given below trace back to one sample, sequenced in a study of cytotoxic CD8 clonotypes in ibrutinib-treated CLL. Profiling relied on immunoSEQ multiplex PCR, and the TCRdb table lists in-frame clones only, not all of them. The table shows about 140,000 clones, with 80% to 95% occurring only once. This sample comprised PBMCs, obtained after 12 months of ibrutinib treatment. These receptor sequences come from a human donor with chronic lymphocytic leukemia.

V usage is TRBV4-2 and J usage is TRBJ1-4, with D perhaps matching TRBD1 (6 bases). V was clipped by 0 bases and J by 9 bases, with 17 bases between them. Germline lookup yields CDR1 LGHNA and CDR2 YNFKEQ. This CDR3 is 16 amino acids long. CDR3 loop: CASSQDVQGSRKKLFF. The CDR3 DNA reads TGTGCCAGCAGCCAAGATGTGCAGGGGAGTAGGAAAAAACTGTTTTTT.

This rearrangement joins TRBV29-1 to TRBJ2-6; D not resolved. The CDR3 is made up of 13 amino acids. Germline CDR1 is SQVTM and CDR2 is ANQGSEA. Trimming left V 0 bases short and J 7 bases short, with 7 bases between. CDR3 sequence: CSVEERPANVLTF. The CDR3 DNA sequence: TGCAGCGTTGAAGAGAGGCCTGCCAACGTCCTGACTTTC.

This chain links TRBV7-3 with TRBJ2-1; TRBD2 might be the D (6 bases). V lost 4 bases, J lost 2 bases, and 12 bases lay in between. Per the germline V gene, CDR1 is SGHTA and CDR2 is FQGTGA. This CDR3 is 15 amino acids long. The CDR3 DNA sequence: TGTGCCAGCAGCTCCGGGACTCCTACCTACAATGAGCAGTTCTTC. Protein product: CASSSGTPTYNEQFF.

The chain joins TRBV28 to TRBJ1-2, with a possible D match to TRBD1 (5 bases). The CDR3 totals 12 residues. Trimming took 8 bases from V and 4 from J, leaving 11 bases between them. Germline-derived CDR1 and CDR2 are MDHEN and SYDVKM. The CDR3 loop is CASGAGFYGYTF. CDR3 nucleotides: TGTGCCAGCGGGGCGGGGTTCTATGGCTACACCTTC.

The CDR3 protein is CAWSDGYEQYF. In DNA form, the CDR3 reads TGTGCCTGGAGTGATGGATACGAGCAGTACTTC. The V call is TRBV30, the J call TRBJ2-7, with unresolved D. V was trimmed by 1 base and J by 4 bases, leaving 5 bases between them. This CDR3 has 11 residues. Germline V gene data show CDR1 as GTSNPN and CDR2 as SVGIG (reference sequence).

The chain uses TRBV9 and TRBJ2-1, with 12 nucleotides matching TRBD2. Germline V CDR1 and CDR2: SGDLS, YYNGEE. The CDR3 has 16 residues. V was clipped by 4 bases and J by 4 bases; unmatched bases: 6. The CDR3: CASSLSLAGGYNEQFF. CDR3 coding DNA: TGTGCCAGCAGCTTATCCCTAGCGGGAGGGTACAATGAGCAGTTCTTC.

V usage is TRBV27 and J usage is TRBJ2-1, with 7 bases identical to TRBD1. V was clipped by 5 bases and J by 7 bases; unmatched bases: 8. This CDR3 comprises 14 residues. Germline CDR1 MNHEY, CDR2 SMNVEV (reference sequence). The CDR3 spells CASSRGQPTNEQFF. The CDR3 coding sequence is TGTGCCAGCAGTCGGGGACAGCCAACTAATGAGCAGTTCTTC.

The chain employs TRBV11-3 and TRBJ2-7, with D possibly TRBD2 on 6 matching bases. The CDR3 consists of 13 residues. V lost 5 bases to trimming and J lost 4 bases, with 12 bases between them. CDR1 is SGHNT, CDR2 YENEEA, per germline. The CDR3 sequence is CASSPDRGYEQYF. In DNA form, the CDR3 reads TGTGCCAGCAGCCCCGACCGGGGGTACGAGCAGTACTTC.

The chain carries TRBV28 and TRBJ2-1; TRBD2 aligns across 13 bases. This CDR3 comprises 14 residues. The germline gives CDR1 MDHEN, CDR2 SYDVKM. Germline trimming cut 9 bases from V and 6 bases from J; bases unmatched to any gene: 5. This CDR3 is CARGTSGKLNEQFF. CDR3 coding DNA: TGTGCCAGAGGGACTAGCGGGAAACTCAATGAGCAGTTCTTC.

The rearrangement joins TRBV10-3 to TRBJ1-5; 11 positions agree with TRBD1. J gave up 3 bases and V 3 bases, and 4 bases lay outside the gene matches. The CDR3 spans 16 residues. The germline gives CDR1 ENHRY, CDR2 SYGVKD. The DNA of the CDR3 is TGTGCCATCAGTGAAGGGACAGGGGGAATCAATCAGCCCCAGCATTTT. The encoded protein is CAISEGTGGINQPQHF.

V is TRBV4-2 and J is TRBJ2-7, with D maybe TRBD1 (5 bases). Looked up from germline, CDR1 is LGHNA and CDR2 is YNFKEQ. V lost 3 bases to trimming and J lost 2 bases, with 11 bases between them. The CDR3 runs to 14 residues. In DNA form, the CDR3 reads TGTGCCAGCAGCCAGGGAAAAGGGGCCTACGAGCAGTACTTC. Translated: CASSQGKGAYEQYF.

The chain uses TRBV19 and TRBJ2-1; 7 nucleotides line up with TRBD1. The germline gives CDR1 LNHDA, CDR2 SQIVND (reference sequence). The length of the CDR3 is 13 residues. The V gene end was trimmed by 5 bases and the J gene end by 7 bases; junction bases not matched to a gene: 5. The CDR3 here is CASSPTGFNEQFF. The CDR3, as DNA: TGTGCCAGTAGTCCGACAGGGTTTAATGAGCAGTTCTTC.

The gene calls are TRBV19 and TRBJ2-5; TRBD2 matches 9 bases. Germline V gene sequence: CDR1 LNHDA, CDR2 SQIVND (reference sequence). The CDR3 extends over 18 amino acids. The V gene end was trimmed by 3 bases and the J gene end by 5 bases; junction bases not matched to a gene: 16. This CDR3 is CASSILATSGPVEETQYF. The CDR3 DNA is TGTGCCAGTAGTATTTTGGCGACTAGCGGACCTGTCGAGGAGACCCAGTACTTC.

This chain uses TRBV7-3 with TRBJ2-5, with D hard to call. Germline V gene data show CDR1 as SGHTA and CDR2 as FQGTGA. V was cut by 5 bases and J by 4 bases, with 17 bases left in between. The CDR3 sequence is 15 residues long. CDR3 bases: TGTGCCAGCAGCCCCCGGAACGGCCCAAGAGAGACCCAGTACTTC. Amino acid sequence: CASSPRNGPRETQYF.

The chain is built from TRBV27 and TRBJ2-2; 8 bases agree with TRBD2. The CDR3 extends over 15 amino acids. J lost 6 bases, V lost 1 base, and 4 bases had no gene match. Per the germline V gene, CDR1 is MNHEY and CDR2 is SMNVEV (reference sequence). CDR3 region: CASSLFGLAAGELFF. CDR3 nucleotide sequence: TGTGCCAGCAGTTTATTCGGACTAGCAGCCGGGGAGCTGTTTTTT.

The chain employs TRBV18 and TRBJ1-1; no clear D gene. With 3 bases removed from V and 0 bases from J, the gap between germline ends came to 5 bases. The CDR3 spans 13 residues. Germline V gene sequence: CDR1 KGHSH, CDR2 LQKENI. CDR3 DNA: TGTGCCAGCTCACCGGTAGTGAACACTGAAGCTTTCTTT. It specifies CASSPVVNTEAFF.

This clone was seen only once. The genes are TRBV5-4 and TRBJ2-2; D not resolved. This CDR3 contains 13 residues. Deletions cut 4 bases from V and 4 bases from J, with 8 bases between. Germline V gene sequence: CDR1 SGHNT, CDR2 YYREEE (reference sequence). CDR3 bases: TGTGCCAGCAGCCCGTCCACCACCGGGGAGCTGTTTTTT. The encoded protein is CASSPSTTGELFF.

The chain has TRBV7-2 and TRBJ2-5; D unresolved. V was pared by 1 base and J by 3 bases, with 9 bases between. Germline-derived CDR1 and CDR2 are SGHTA and FQGNSA. This CDR3 is built from 14 residues. In DNA form, the CDR3 reads TGTGCCAGCAGCTTAGTCGGCATCGAAGAGACCCAGTACTTC. Its translation: CASSLVGIEETQYF.

This sequence joins TRBV27 and TRBJ1-1, with unresolved D. CDR3 length: 13 residues. V was clipped by 5 bases and J by 5 bases, with 12 bases between them. Germline lookup yields CDR1 MNHEY and CDR2 SMNVEV (reference sequence). Written as DNA, the CDR3 is TGTGCCAGCAGTATAACATCAGTGACTGAAGCTTTCTTT. Protein sequence: CASSITSVTEAFF.

The chain has TRBV28 and TRBJ2-7; 9 bases align to TRBD1. The CDR3 is made up of 15 amino acids. V shed 5 bases, J shed 3 bases, and the junction held 8 bases outside the gene matches. Looked up from germline, CDR1 is MDHEN and CDR2 is SYDVKM. CDR3 amino acids: CASSPGTGMFYEQYF. For the CDR3, the DNA is TGTGCCAGCAGTCCCGGGACAGGGATGTTCTACGAGCAGTACTTC.

V usage is TRBV2 and J usage is TRBJ1-4; 7 bases map to TRBD1. The germline V gene encodes CDR1 SNHLY and CDR2 FYNNEI. Germline trimming cut 6 bases from V and 4 bases from J; bases unmatched to any gene: 11. The CDR3 is 16 residues long. The CDR3 protein is CASSPGTGVGNEKLFF. The CDR3 DNA follows: TGTGCCAGCAGCCCCGGAACAGGGGTGGGTAATGAAAAACTGTTTTTT.

In nucleotides, the CDR3 is TGTGCCAGCAGCCTCCGGCCAGACCGCACAGATACGCAGTATTTT. Its protein product is CASSLRPDRTDTQYF. V and J are TRBV9 and TRBJ2-3; D gene ambiguous. Trimming pared 4 bases from V and 1 base from J, leaving 13 bases between. CDR3 length equals 15 residues. Germline values: CDR1 SGDLS, CDR2 YYNGEE. Together with reference TRBV9 and TRBJ2-3, the CDR3 gives the full variable domain: DSGVTQTPKHLITATGQRVTLRCSPRSGDLSVYWYQQSLDQGLQFLIQYYNGEERAKGNILERFSAQQFPDLHSELNLSSLELGDSALYFCASSLRPDRTDTQYFGPGTRLTVL.

The V gene is TRBV18, the J gene TRBJ2-3; 11 bases are shared with TRBD2. V trimming: 3 bases; J trimming: 6 bases; junction bases outside the gene matches: 2. CDR1 is KGHSH, CDR2 LQKENI, per germline. The CDR3 has 14 amino acids. The CDR3 DNA reads TGTGCCAGCTCACCCAGGACTAGCGGGGATACGCAGTATTTT. It is translated as CASSPRTSGDTQYF.

This clone showed up just once. CDR3 bases: TGTGCCAGCAGTTGGACAGGGGAAGGTGAAGCTTTCTTT. Residues: CASSWTGEGEAFF. The chain has TRBV6-5 and TRBJ1-1, with TRBD1 matching 9 bases. CDR3 length: 13 residues. The germline gives CDR1 MNHEY, CDR2 SVGAGI. V shed 4 bases, J shed 7 bases, and the junction held 4 bases outside the gene matches.

The chain recombines TRBV7-3 with TRBJ2-3; D remains unclear. Trimming took 2 bases from V and 0 from J, leaving 6 bases between them. Per germline, CDR1 SGHTA and CDR2 FQGTGA. The CDR3 is 14 amino acids. The CDR3 DNA reads TGTGCCAGCAGCTTAGGGGTTAGCACAGATACGCAGTATTTT. This encodes CASSLGVSTDTQYF.